This T cell receptor beta chain was captured by sequencing in a study of shared clonotypes between healthy human individuals. Clones were sequenced by immunoSEQ multiplex PCR, and TCRdb holds only the in-frame ones, with some missing. There are approximately 2,000,000 clones in the sample; 85% to 95% occur only once, and around 0.38% lies in the top ten. Points from the study as a whole: Owing to a small donor count, the genetic and exposure-history diversity represented was limited.

The CDR3 covers 14 residues. V shed 8 bases and J shed 5 bases, with 15 bases lying between them. Germline CDR1 is MNHEY and CDR2 is SMNVEV (reference sequence). Subsets obtained from CD4+ cells comprised CD45RA+ naive and CD45RA-negative memory cells. Regarding this clone: Its antigen is undetermined.

The sample consisted of naive CD4+ T cells from PBMCs. As for subset: CD45RA+ positively selected. This TCR was sampled from a man aged 18 to 29 in good health. Some clones in this sample may be carry-over from other donors' samples. The rearrangement uses TRBV27 and TRBJ1-4, with a weak D call TRBD1 (5 bases). CDR3 in DNA: TGTGCCAGCTCACGAAATTGGGGGAATGAAAAACTGTTTTTT. It codes for CASSRNWGNEKLFF. The whole variable domain, filled in from reference TRBV27 and TRBJ1-4, reads EAQVTQNPRYLITVTGKKLTVTCSQNMNHEYMSWYRQDPGLGLRQIYYSMNVEVTDKGDVPEGYKVSRKEKRNFPLILESPSPNQTSLYFCASSRNWGNEKLFFGSGTQLSVL.